The 4 T cell receptor beta chains listed next were all sequenced from one sample in a study of Graves' ophthalmopathy and Graves' hyperthyroidism. RNA transcripts yielded amplified TCR beta CDR3 regions. RT-PCR was first run with HTBI primers, then multiplex PCR in a second round. TCRdb fed the multiplex PCR reads into MiXCR, producing one record per CDR3 protein. The sample lists 450,000 to 600,000 distinct CDR3 sequences, 35% to 40% seen once, with 3.5% to 5% in the top ten. Material: peripheral blood or thyroid tissue (not recorded which). These receptors were taken from an adult man with Graves' hyperthyroidism.

The chain combines TRBV7-2 with TRBJ1-1; D gene uncertain. V lost 1 base, J lost 1 base, and 10 bases lay in between. CDR1 SGHTA and CDR2 FQGNSA come from the germline V gene. This CDR3 is built from 15 residues. CDR3 nucleotides: TGTGCCAGCAGCTTAGGGGCTAACTCGAACACTGAAGCTTTCTTT. Its translation is CASSLGANSNTEAFF.

This clonotype was counted at least ten times. This chain links TRBV29-1 with TRBJ1-5; 7 nucleotides agree with TRBD1. With V trimmed by 7 bases and J by 7 bases, 10 bases remained unmatched. CDR3 size: 13 residues. CDR1 is SQVTM, CDR2 ANQGSEA, per germline. The CDR3 DNA sequence: TGCAGCGCTTCAACAGGGGTAGAACAGCCCCAGCATTTT. This sequence encodes CSASTGVEQPQHF.

The chain couples TRBV10-1 to TRBJ1-5; TRBD1 aligns across 8 bases. J was trimmed by 0 bases and V by 4 bases; bases with no gene match: 11. In germline, CDR1 is WNHNN, CDR2 SYGVQD (reference sequence). This CDR3 has 18 amino acids. CDR3 in amino acids: CASSGPGTGFYSNQPQHF. DNA of the CDR3: TGCGCCAGCAGTGGACCCGGGACAGGCTTTTATAGCAATCAGCCCCAGCATTTT.

This clonotype was picked up a small number of times. The V and J genes are TRBV19 and TRBJ1-4; D is unresolved. The germline V gene has CDR1 LNHDA and CDR2 SQIVND (reference sequence). The length of the CDR3 is 15 residues. V lost 5 bases and J 5 bases, leaving 15 bases between the germline ends. The CDR3 spells CASSSIRASNEKLFF. CDR3 DNA sequence: TGTGCCAGTAGTTCAATCCGGGCCTCGAATGAAAAACTGTTTTTT.